These 32 T cell receptor beta chains were all obtained from the same sample, sequenced in a study of control samples from healthy donors and cancer patients. Assay: immunoSEQ multiplex PCR; the TCRdb copy retains only in-frame clones and omits some. The sample lists about 71,000 clones, 89% occurring once. Input material: PBMCs. The receptor set was obtained from a man between 60 and 70 years old with lung cancer.

V is TRBV5-4 and J is TRBJ1-1, with TRBD1 as a possible D gene (5 bases). V gave up 0 bases and J gave up 6 bases, with 12 bases separating them. In germline, CDR1 is SGHNT, CDR2 YYREEE (reference sequence). The CDR3 extends over 14 amino acids. This CDR3 is CASSLGGRDSEAFF. The CDR3 region has the DNA TGTGCCAGCAGCTTGGGGGGGAGAGATTCTGAAGCTTTCTTT.

This clone was seen a handful of times. The chain has TRBV3-1 (or the pseudogene TRBV3-2) and TRBJ2-3; 9 bases are a match to TRBD2. Germline V gene sequence: CDR1 LGHDT, CDR2 YNNKEL (reference sequence). This CDR3 is 16 amino acids long. With 0 bases clipped from V and 5 bases from J, the junction kept 6 bases outside the gene matches. CDR3 amino acids: CASSQDYAGGRDTQYF. The CDR3 DNA reads TGTGCCAGCAGCCAAGATTACGCGGGGGGGCGAGATACGCAGTATTTT.

This rearrangement joins TRBV3-1 (or the pseudogene TRBV3-2) to TRBJ1-1; no clear D gene. With 8 bases removed from V and 0 bases from J, the gap between germline ends came to 13 bases. The CDR3 has 14 amino acids. Germline V gene data show CDR1 as LGHDT and CDR2 as YNNKEL (reference sequence). CDR3 bases: TGTGCCAGCTCCTCACGGGCGATGAACACTGAAGCTTTCTTT. It is translated as CASSSRAMNTEAFF.

The chain uses TRBV10-1 and TRBJ2-6; perhaps TRBD1 as D (5 bases). The CDR3 extends over 15 amino acids. V was pared by 5 bases and J by 1 base, with 9 bases between. CDR1 WNHNN and CDR2 SYGVQD come from the germline V gene (reference sequence). CDR3 sequence (DNA): TGCGCCAGCAGTCCTGACAGTTCTGGGGCCAACGTCCTGACTTTC. As protein: CASSPDSSGANVLTF.

This clone came up once. The V call is TRBV27, the J call TRBJ1-1; D not certain. V lost 5 bases to trimming and J lost 3 bases, with 10 bases between them. Germline values: CDR1 MNHEY, CDR2 SMNVEV (reference sequence). The CDR3 has 13 amino acids. As DNA, the CDR3 is TGTGCCAGCAGTAATGAACGACACACTGAAGCTTTCTTT. Translated, it gives CASSNERHTEAFF.

This clone was counted only a few times. V is TRBV11-3 and J is TRBJ2-2, with D maybe TRBD2 (7 bases). The germline V gene has CDR1 SGHNT and CDR2 YENEEA. Trimming left V 10 bases short and J 3 bases short, with 15 bases between. The CDR3 runs to 14 residues. The CDR3 is CATRPGGDTGELFF. Written as DNA, the CDR3 is TGTGCCACCCGGCCGGGGGGCGACACCGGGGAGCTGTTTTTT.

The V and J genes are TRBV11-3 and TRBJ2-1, with TRBD2 identical over 15 bases. V lost 4 bases, J lost 2 bases, and 9 bases stayed unmatched. Germline values: CDR1 SGHNT, CDR2 YENEEA. The length of the CDR3 is 19 residues. The CDR3 DNA sequence: TGTGCCAGCAGCTCGGGACTAGCGGGGGGAACAATCGCCTACAATGAGCAGTTCTTC. It translates to CASSSGLAGGTIAYNEQFF.

The chain couples TRBV5-4 to TRBJ1-2; possible D gene TRBD1, 5 bases. V was shortened by 0 bases and J by 8 bases, with 11 bases between the two germline ends. CDR1 is SGHNT and CDR2 is YYREEE in the germline V gene (reference sequence). The CDR3 runs to 13 residues. The CDR3 loop reads CASSLVGGRGYTF. In nucleotides, the CDR3 is TGTGCCAGCAGCTTGGTTGGGGGGAGGGGCTACACCTTC.

The chain joins TRBV9 to TRBJ2-1; 8 bases are a match to TRBD2. The junction had 7 bases not matched to a gene; V was cut back by 6 bases and J by 2 bases. The V gene's germline CDR1 is SGDLS and CDR2 YYNGEE. This CDR3 has 15 amino acids. CDR3 DNA: TGTGCCAGCACCCTTAGCGGGGATACCTACAATGAGCAGTTCTTC. Translating it yields CASTLSGDTYNEQFF.

The rearrangement uses TRBV6-5 and TRBJ2-1; TRBD1 matches 7 bases. This CDR3 comprises 14 residues. CDR1 is MNHEY, CDR2 SVGAGI, per germline. V dropped 2 bases and J dropped 5; count of bases not matched to a gene: 3. This CDR3 reads CASSYMTGNNEQFF. The CDR3 DNA is TGTGCCAGCAGTTACATGACAGGGAACAATGAGCAGTTCTTC.

This clone was seen more than once but under ten times. The chain combines TRBV10-3 with TRBJ2-5, with no clear D. CDR1 is ENHRY, CDR2 SYGVKD, per germline. This CDR3 region has 13 residues. V lost 10 bases, J lost 0 bases, and 12 bases lay in between. The chain's CDR3 is CATLQENQETQYF. The DNA for the CDR3 is TGTGCCACCCTGCAGGAGAACCAAGAGACCCAGTACTTC.

The V gene is TRBV6-5, the J gene TRBJ1-2; no definite D call. Germline CDR1 and CDR2: MNHEY and SVGAGI. There are 15 residues in the CDR3. Between the trimmed V and J ends, which lost 7 bases and 1 base, there was a span of 16 bases. The CDR3 nucleotides read TGTGCCAGCACCCCCGGGATAGACTTTAACTATGGCTACACCTTC. Its translation: CASTPGIDFNYGYTF.

The chain links TRBV5-5 to TRBJ2-7; TRBD1 matches at 7 bases. Germline V gene sequence: CDR1 SGHKS, CDR2 YYEKEE (reference sequence). The V and J ends lost 3 bases and 3 bases, in that order; junction bases with no gene match: 6. The CDR3 loop spans 14 amino acids. The CDR3 bases are TGTGCCAGCAGCTGGCGGACAGGAGGCTACGAGCAGTACGTC. It encodes CASSWRTGGYEQYV.

This clone came up once. This rearrangement joins TRBV18 to TRBJ2-2; TRBD1 matches at 9 bases. CDR1 and CDR2 from the germline V gene are KGHSH and LQKENI. With 3 bases clipped from V and 0 bases from J, the junction kept 2 bases outside the gene matches. This CDR3 contains 16 residues. For the CDR3, the DNA is TGTGCCAGCTCACCGGGACAGGGCTCGAACACCGGGGAGCTGTTTTTT. Its protein is CASSPGQGSNTGELFF.

V usage is TRBV30 and J usage is TRBJ2-2, with TRBD2 identical over 8 bases. This CDR3 spans 15 amino acids. The V gene's germline CDR1 is GTSNPN and CDR2 SVGIG (reference sequence). Germline trimming cut 5 bases from V and 6 bases from J; bases unmatched to any gene: 11. CDR3 region: CAWSRGLVYAGELFF. CDR3 nucleotides: TGTGCCTGGTCAAGGGGACTAGTGTATGCCGGGGAGCTGTTTTTT.

V is TRBV7-9 and J is TRBJ1-5, with D maybe TRBD1 (6 bases). The V gene's germline CDR1 is SEHNR and CDR2 FQNEAQ (reference sequence). This CDR3 has 16 residues. Trimming removed 2 bases at V and 4 bases at J, with 15 bases between. The CDR3 region has the DNA TGTGCCAGCAGCTTAAAAGCGGGGGCGGAAAATCAGCCCCAGCATTTT. Translation: CASSLKAGAENQPQHF.

The chain combines TRBV5-4 with TRBJ1-2, with 9 bases matching TRBD1. The CDR3 has 16 residues. V trimming: 2 bases; J trimming: 8 bases; junction bases outside the gene matches: 13. Germline CDR1 and CDR2: SGHNT and YYREEE (reference sequence). The CDR3 nucleotides read TGTGCCAGCAGCTTAGACAGGGGGGACTTATCGGGCGGCTACACCTTC. Encoded protein: CASSLDRGDLSGGYTF.

The chain has TRBV4-1 and TRBJ2-7; possibly TRBD2 for D (5 bases). Deletions cut 0 bases from V and 1 base from J, with 7 bases between. This CDR3 is built from 14 residues. From germline, CDR1 is MGHRA and CDR2 YSYEKL. CDR3 sequence: CASSQDPGSYEQYF. The DNA for the CDR3 is TGCGCCAGCAGCCAAGATCCGGGGTCCTACGAGCAGTACTTC.

About this clone: Possible read error: a much larger clone is one base away. This specimen includes other DNA sequences encoding the same CDR3. V and J are TRBV12-5 and TRBJ2-6; D tentatively reads TRBD1 or TRBD2 (5 bases each). Germline V gene sequence: CDR1 LGHNT, CDR2 FRNRAP. V gave up 0 bases and J gave up 0 bases, with 15 bases separating them. This CDR3 contains 19 residues. CDR3 region: CASGLVRDGTISGANVLTF. DNA of the CDR3: TGTGCTAGTGGTTTGGTAAGGGACGGGACCATCTCTGGGGCCAACGTCCTGACTTTC.

The chain couples TRBV5-8 to TRBJ1-1; tentative D call: TRBD1 (5 bases). This CDR3 is 14 amino acids long. V dropped 0 bases and J dropped 4 bases, with 10 bases sitting between them. In germline, CDR1 is SGHTS, CDR2 YDEGEE. CDR3 DNA: TGTGCCAGCAGCTTGGGGGGCGATGGCACTGAAGCTTTCTTT. Translating it yields CASSLGGDGTEAFF.

This rearrangement joins TRBV19 to TRBJ1-6; D is ambiguous. Germline values: CDR1 LNHDA, CDR2 SQIVND (reference sequence). Trimming shortened V by 2 bases and J by 8 bases, and 10 bases separated the two germline ends. The CDR3 runs to 14 residues. The CDR3 loop is CASSIRVRDSPLHF. DNA for the CDR3: TGTGCCAGTAGTATACGGGTTCGAGATTCACCCCTCCACTTT.

This clone was found once. The CDR3 sequence is CASTRRAQNTGELFF. CDR3 sequence (DNA): TGTGCCAGTACCAGACGGGCGCAGAACACCGGGGAGCTGTTTTTT. The V call is TRBV19, the J call TRBJ2-2, with D unclear. V shed 7 bases and J shed 1 base, with 13 bases lying between them. Germline values: CDR1 LNHDA, CDR2 SQIVND (reference sequence). The CDR3 consists of 15 residues.

The chain uses TRBV20-1 and TRBJ1-1, with D unresolved. The V end was cut by 5 bases, the J end by 3 bases, with 7 bases between. The germline V gene encodes CDR1 DFQATT and CDR2 SNEGSKA (reference sequence). CDR3 length equals 11 residues. The CDR3 bases are TGCAGTGCTCCGGTCTACACTGAAGCTTTCTTT. Protein sequence: CSAPVYTEAFF.

V gene TRBV14 combines with J gene TRBJ2-7; TRBD1 matches at 11 bases. V lost 5 bases and J lost 4; bases outside the gene matches: 7. Germline V gene data show CDR1 as SGHDN and CDR2 as FVKESK. The CDR3 length is 15 residues. CDR3 in amino acids: CASSLPGQGVYEQYF. The CDR3 coding sequence is TGTGCCAGCAGCTTACCGGGACAGGGGGTTTACGAGCAGTACTTC.

The chain has TRBV10-2 and TRBJ1-4, with 12 bases matching TRBD1. The CDR3 has 16 residues. V was pared by 8 bases and J by 8 bases, with 12 bases of the junction left unmatched. The V gene's germline CDR1 is WSHSY and CDR2 SAAADI. The CDR3 DNA is TGCGCCAGCTCTCCGGGACAGGGGGCGTTTGGAGAAAAACTGTTTTTT. As protein: CASSPGQGAFGEKLFF.

This chain links TRBV18 with TRBJ2-5, with TRBD1 identical over 11 bases. Germline-derived CDR1 and CDR2 are KGHSH and LQKENI. J lost 3 bases, V lost 6 bases, and 12 bases had no gene match. CDR3 size: 17 residues. CDR3 in DNA: TGTGCCAGCTCTCATACTCGACGGACAGGGGGCGAAGAGACCCAGTACTTC. Encoded protein: CASSHTRRTGGEETQYF. Drawing the rest from reference TRBV18 and TRBJ2-5, the complete variable domain is NAGVMQNPRHLVRRRGQEARLRCSPMKGHSHVYWYRQLPEEGLKFMVYLQKENIIDESGMPKERFSAEFPKEGPSILRIQQVVRGDSAAYFCASSHTRRTGGEETQYFGPGTRLLVL.

The V gene is TRBV2, the J gene TRBJ1-1; 9 bases match TRBD1. The J segment lost 1 base and the V segment lost 7 bases, leaving 10 bases of the junction unmatched. CDR1 and CDR2 (germline): SNHLY, FYNNEI. The CDR3 is 16 amino acids. The CDR3 DNA reads as TGTGCCAGCATACGTGACAGGGGGACGGGGAACACTGAAGCTTTCTTT. Amino acids: CASIRDRGTGNTEAFF. Variable domain in full (rest from reference TRBV2 and TRBJ1-1): EPEVTQTPSHQVTQMGQEVILRCVPISNHLYFYWYRQILGQKVEFLVSFYNNEISEKSEIFDDQFSVERPDGSNFTLKIRSTKLEDSAMYFCASIRDRGTGNTEAFFGQGTRLTVV.

The rearrangement links TRBV2 to TRBJ1-1, with D maybe TRBD1 (5 bases). Germline loops: CDR1 SNHLY, CDR2 FYNNEI. Trimming removed 3 bases at V and 0 bases at J, with 5 bases between. This CDR3 spans 13 amino acids. CDR3 loop: CASSEDMNTEAFF. The CDR3 DNA reads TGTGCCAGCAGTGAGGACATGAACACTGAAGCTTTCTTT.

This chain links TRBV6-5 with TRBJ2-1; TRBD1 is a possible D gene (6 bases). V lost 5 bases, J lost 0 bases, and 11 bases lay in between. Per the germline V gene, CDR1 is MNHEY and CDR2 is SVGAGI. The CDR3 runs to 15 residues. CDR3: CASSPGQSSYNEQFF. CDR3 DNA sequence: TGTGCCAGCAGTCCTGGACAGAGCTCCTACAATGAGCAGTTCTTC.

The chain couples TRBV9 to TRBJ1-2; D ambiguous. Germline loops: CDR1 SGDLS, CDR2 YYNGEE. The CDR3 extends over 14 amino acids. The V end was cut by 0 bases, the J end by 5 bases, with 11 bases between. CDR3 in amino acids: CASSVENSWYGYTF. CDR3 bases: TGTGCCAGCAGCGTAGAAAACAGCTGGTATGGCTACACCTTC. Filled out from reference TRBV9 and TRBJ1-2, the complete variable domain reads DSGVTQTPKHLITATGQRVTLRCSPRSGDLSVYWYQQSLDQGLQFLIQYYNGEERAKGNILERFSAQQFPDLHSELNLSSLELGDSALYFCASSVENSWYGYTFGSGTRLTVV.

In DNA form, the CDR3 reads TGTGCCAGCAGTTCACAGGGTAGTCCCGGGGATGAGCAGTTCTTC. It specifies CASSSQGSPGDEQFF. J is TRBJ2-1 and V is TRBV6-5; weak D call: TRBD1 (6 bases). Trimming removed 4 bases from V and 8 bases from J, with 18 bases in between. This CDR3 contains 15 residues. Germline loops: CDR1 MNHEY, CDR2 SVGAGI.

The chain is built from TRBV4-2 and TRBJ2-3; TRBD2 matches at 8 bases. Trimming cost V 8 bases and J 1 base; bases outside gene matches: 5. The CDR3 length is 14 residues. From germline, CDR1 is LGHNA and CDR2 YNFKEQ. CDR3 sequence (DNA): TGTGCCAGCGGACATAGCGGGGGCACAGATACGCAGTATTTT. Protein: CASGHSGGTDTQYF.